This T cell receptor (beta chain) came from a study of identical twins. Study outcomes and limitations: Cross-sectional statistics underpinned the conclusions; the same donors were not followed. Fewer insertions characterized abundant cord blood beta clonotypes, whereas memory repertoires showed none. Twin sharing of out-of-frame TCR alpha was underestimated by models in monozygotic pairs.

Every sampled donor was Caucasian and healthy. TCRdb processed the 5' RACE reads anew with MiXCR; each CDR3 protein has one entry. In the table there are 460,000 or so distinct CDR3 sequences, over 12% of which are singletons. Notes on this clonotype: As yet, its antigen is unknown.

This CDR3 region has 21 residues. V was clipped by 0 bases and J by 0 bases, with 22 bases between them. Germline V CDR1 and CDR2: SGHRS, YFSETQ. The sample also formed part of further work on yellow fever vaccine responses in identical twins.

Sequenced material: CD4+ T cells sorted from blood. The J gene is TRBJ2-6, the V gene TRBV5-1; D might be TRBD1 or TRBD2, each matching 5 bases. This receptor was identified in a woman aged 18-35 years in good health. CDR3 sequence: CASSLGEGPKTGYSGANVLTF. For the CDR3, the DNA is TGCGCCAGCAGCTTGGGAGAGGGGCCTAAAACCGGCTACTCTGGGGCCAACGTCCTGACTTTC.